This paragraph reports one TCR beta chain. Its antigen remains unidentified. Data came from immunoSEQ multiplex PCR; TCRdb stores just in-frame clones and leaves some out. The table includes around 76,000 clones, 90% to 95% detected once. This sample is part of a study of graft-versus-host responses after intestinal transplantation. J was trimmed by 4 bases and V by 1 base; bases with no gene match: 7. This CDR3 contains 17 residues. The germline gives CDR1 MGHRA, CDR2 YSYEKL. V and J are TRBV4-1 and TRBJ2-2, with TRBD2 matching 9 bases. This receptor was taken from a human donor who received an intestinal transplant. Sequenced material: unstimulated CD8+ T cells sorted from spleen or lymph node cells, taken before intestinal transplant. Here the CDR3 DNA reads TGCGCCAGCAGCCAAGCCGGAGCGGGAGGTGGCACCGGGGAGCTGTTTTTT. Amino acids: CASSQAGAGGGTGELFF.